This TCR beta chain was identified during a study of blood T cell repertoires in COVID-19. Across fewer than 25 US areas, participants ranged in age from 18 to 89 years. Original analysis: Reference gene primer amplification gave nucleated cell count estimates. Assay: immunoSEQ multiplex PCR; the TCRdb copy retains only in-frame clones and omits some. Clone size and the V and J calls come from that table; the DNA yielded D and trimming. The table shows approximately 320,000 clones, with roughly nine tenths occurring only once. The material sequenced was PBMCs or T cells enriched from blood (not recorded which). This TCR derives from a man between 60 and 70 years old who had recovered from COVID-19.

CDR3 DNA: TGTGCCAGCAGCCTCCGGACAGGGTTTGGAAACACCATATATTTT. Protein product: CASSLRTGFGNTIYF. The chain joins TRBV5-4 to TRBJ1-3, with TRBD1 matching 8 bases. Germline trimming cut 4 bases from V and 3 bases from J; bases unmatched to any gene: 6. Germline V gives CDR1 SGHNT, CDR2 YYREEE (reference sequence). This CDR3 spans 15 amino acids.